What follows are 24 T cell receptor beta chains derived from one specimen sequenced in a study of shared clonotypes between healthy human individuals. Profiling relied on immunoSEQ multiplex PCR, and the TCRdb table lists in-frame clones only, not all of them. This sample has 2,100,000 or so clones; approximately 94% occur once, and the top ten carry around 0.13%. Input material: naive CD4+ T cells sorted from blood. Subset specified: CD45RA+ positively selected. These receptor sequences come from a man between 18 and 35 years old in good health.

The V call is TRBV15, the J call TRBJ2-7, with D perhaps TRBD1 (6 bases). Germline CDR1 and CDR2: LNHNV and YYDKDF (reference sequence). V shed 0 bases and J shed 2 bases, with 11 bases lying between them. The CDR3 has 15 amino acids. Here the CDR3 reads CATSRDRAGAYEQYF. Written as DNA, the CDR3 is TGTGCCACCAGCAGAGATCGGGCAGGGGCCTACGAGCAGTACTTC.

This clone was detected ten times or more. The rearrangement uses TRBV28 and TRBJ2-7; D not certain. The germline V and J ends were trimmed by 3 bases and 0 bases, with 15 bases remaining between them. Germline CDR1 MDHEN, CDR2 SYDVKM. The CDR3 contains 16 residues. In DNA form, the CDR3 reads TGTGCCAGCAGTTTTGTCACGGCCACTCTCTCCTACGAGCAGTACTTC. This codes for CASSFVTATLSYEQYF.

The CDR3 reads CASSLAVEQFF. The CDR3 coding sequence is TGTGCCAGCAGCTTGGCCGTTGAGCAGTTCTTC. J is TRBJ2-1 and V is TRBV5-6; no definite D call. This CDR3 is 11 amino acids long. The ends were cut back, 0 bases at V and 9 bases at J, with 4 bases in the middle. CDR1 SGHDT and CDR2 YYEEEE come from the germline V gene. Full variable domain (missing parts from reference TRBV5-6 and TRBJ2-1): DAGVTQSPTHLIKTRGQQVTLRCSPKSGHDTVSWYQQALGQGPQFIFQYYEEEERQRGNFPDRFSGHQFPNYSSELNVNALLLGDSALYLCASSLAVEQFFGPGTRLTVL.

V gene TRBV9 combines with J gene TRBJ2-7, with D perhaps matching TRBD1 (6 bases). The CDR3 loop spans 15 amino acids. V lost 0 bases and J 1 base, leaving 11 bases between the germline ends. CDR1 and CDR2 (germline): SGDLS, YYNGEE. This chain's CDR3 is CASSVGRTDSYEQYF. CDR3 nucleotide sequence: TGTGCCAGCAGCGTAGGGAGGACAGATTCCTACGAGCAGTACTTC.

This clone showed up just once. The chain joins TRBV4-1 to TRBJ2-7, with 8 bases that match TRBD1. This CDR3 spans 15 amino acids. Germline loops: CDR1 MGHRA, CDR2 YSYEKL. The ends lost 1 base at V and 3 bases at J; junction bases unmatched: 5. The CDR3 loop reads CASSQAGTGFYEQYF. As DNA, the CDR3 is TGCGCCAGCAGCCAAGCCGGGACAGGTTTCTACGAGCAGTACTTC.

V gene TRBV18 combines with J gene TRBJ1-3, with D possibly matching TRBD1 (5 bases). The CDR3 runs to 15 residues. Germline assignment: CDR1 KGHSH and CDR2 LQKENI. The ends were cut back, 3 bases at V and 3 bases at J, with 12 bases in the middle. CDR3 loop: CASSPPPGLGNTIYF. The CDR3 DNA follows: TGTGCCAGCTCACCCCCCCCGGGGCTTGGAAACACCATATATTTT.

The chain joins TRBV6-5 to TRBJ1-2; no clear D gene. V was clipped by 2 bases and J by 6 bases, with 10 bases between them. The germline V gene has CDR1 MNHEY and CDR2 SVGAGI. The CDR3 has 13 amino acids. DNA for the CDR3: TGTGCCAGCAGTTACCAGAGCCTGGATGGCTACACCTTC. It translates to CASSYQSLDGYTF.

V and J are TRBV5-1 and TRBJ2-2, with 8 bases identical to TRBD2. V was pared by 5 bases and J by 4 bases, with 7 bases of the junction left unmatched. The CDR3 runs to 15 residues. CDR1 SGHRS and CDR2 YFSETQ come from the germline V gene. The CDR3 nucleotides read TGCGCCAGCAGTATGAGCGGGGGCACCACCGGGGAGCTGTTTTTT. Residues: CASSMSGGTTGELFF.

V is TRBV28 and J is TRBJ2-1; TRBD1 aligns across 9 bases. Germline V gene sequence: CDR1 MDHEN, CDR2 SYDVKM. Trimming removed 8 bases from V and 2 bases from J; junction bases left unmatched: 4. This CDR3 contains 14 residues. The CDR3 bases are TGTGCCAGCGAGGGACAGGGCGCCTACAATGAGCAGTTCTTC. Amino acids: CASEGQGAYNEQFF.

The chain uses TRBV11-2 and TRBJ1-1; the D is unclear. The ends were cut back, 5 bases at V and 1 base at J, with 11 bases in the middle. CDR1 SGHAT and CDR2 FQNNGV come from the germline V gene. The CDR3 sequence is 14 residues long. The CDR3 DNA follows: TGTGCCAGCAGCCACCAGACGGAGAACACTGAAGCTTTCTTT. This gives the protein CASSHQTENTEAFF.

This chain connects TRBV5-6 to TRBJ2-3, with 16 bases identical to TRBD2. The CDR3 runs 17 residues. The germline CDR1 and CDR2 sequences are SGHDT and YYEEEE. Germline trimming cut 1 base from V and 5 bases from J; bases unmatched to any gene: 4. Here the CDR3 DNA reads TGTGCCAGCAGCTTGCTGGGACTAGCGGGGGGGCAAGATACGCAGTATTTT. Protein product: CASSLLGLAGGQDTQYF.

V is TRBV5-1 and J is TRBJ2-7; D may be TRBD2 (5 bases). The CDR3 consists of 20 residues. Germline CDR1 SGHRS, CDR2 YFSETQ. Trimming cost V 4 bases and J 0 bases, with 29 bases left between them. CDR3: CASSVRDYAGGLRSSYEQYF. CDR3 nucleotides: TGCGCCAGCAGCGTGCGAGATTATGCGGGCGGCCTCAGGAGCTCCTACGAGCAGTACTTC.

The genes are TRBV19 and TRBJ1-2; tentatively, D is TRBD1 (5 bases). The CDR3 is made up of 12 amino acids. V lost 5 bases and J 4 bases, leaving 8 bases between the germline ends. CDR1 is LNHDA and CDR2 is SQIVND in the germline V gene (reference sequence). Here the CDR3 DNA reads TGTGCCAGTAGTTCGACAGTCTATGGCTACACCTTC. This sequence encodes CASSSTVYGYTF.

The J gene is TRBJ1-4, the V gene TRBV9; D is unclear. The length of the CDR3 is 15 residues. Germline V CDR1 and CDR2: SGDLS, YYNGEE. Trimming removed 3 bases at V and 5 bases at J, with 14 bases between. CDR3 residues: CASSESSGGNEKLFF. The DNA of the CDR3 is TGTGCCAGCAGCGAGTCGTCGGGAGGGAATGAAAAACTGTTTTTT.

The chain has TRBV7-2 and TRBJ2-1; TRBD2 agrees at 13 bases. After removal of 5 bases from V and 4 bases from J, the junction contained 11 bases not matched to a gene. The length of the CDR3 is 18 residues. Germline CDR1 is SGHTA and CDR2 is FQGNSA. CDR3 nucleotide sequence: TGTGCCAGCAGCGTCGGGACTAGCGGGACTAAAGGGTACAATGAGCAGTTCTTC. Protein: CASSVGTSGTKGYNEQFF.

Note on this clone: Other DNA sequences in the sample encode the same CDR3. V gene TRBV11-2 combines with J gene TRBJ2-7; D not resolved. This CDR3 region has 14 residues. The germline V gene has CDR1 SGHAT and CDR2 FQNNGV. Trimming took off 1 base at V and 3 bases at J, with 10 bases between the two ends. The chain's CDR3 is CASSLGSGNYEQYF. The DNA of the CDR3 is TGTGCCAGCAGCTTAGGCTCCGGAAACTACGAGCAGTACTTC.

In regard to this clone: This sample includes further DNA sequences coding for the same CDR3. The rearrangement uses TRBV18 and TRBJ2-1; 11 nucleotides align to TRBD2. The V and J ends lost 3 bases and 6 bases, in that order; junction bases with no gene match: 4. The germline CDR1 and CDR2 sequences are KGHSH and LQKENI. There are 15 residues in the CDR3. CDR3 loop: CASSPLLAGANEQFF. The CDR3 region has the DNA TGTGCCAGCTCACCGTTACTAGCGGGAGCCAATGAGCAGTTCTTC. The whole variable domain, filled in from reference TRBV18 and TRBJ2-1, reads NAGVMQNPRHLVRRRGQEARLRCSPMKGHSHVYWYRQLPEEGLKFMVYLQKENIIDESGMPKERFSAEFPKEGPSILRIQQVVRGDSAAYFCASSPLLAGANEQFFGPGTRLTVL.

As to this clone: The same CDR3 is also encoded by other DNA sequences in this sample. The chain uses TRBV12-5 and TRBJ2-7; 7 bases agree with TRBD1. V dropped 1 base and J dropped 6; count of bases not matched to a gene: 3. Germline V lookup: CDR1 LGHNT, CDR2 FRNRAP. This CDR3 has 13 residues. The DNA for the CDR3 is TGTGCTAGTGGTTTGGGGACAGGTGGCGAGCAGTACTTC. Translation gives CASGLGTGGEQYF.

Concerning this clone itself: Other DNA variants within this sample encode the same CDR3. The chain carries TRBV18 and TRBJ2-7; D not certain. The germline V and J ends were trimmed by 2 bases and 3 bases, with 5 bases remaining between them. This CDR3 spans 12 amino acids. Germline V gene data show CDR1 as KGHSH and CDR2 as LQKENI. Here the CDR3 reads CASSPGLYEQYF. For the CDR3, the DNA is TGTGCCAGCTCACCAGGTCTCTACGAGCAGTACTTC.

This chain links TRBV9 with TRBJ2-3; TRBD2 matches at 7 bases. The CDR3 is made up of 16 amino acids. V shed 0 bases and J 0 bases; nucleotides not matched to a gene: 4. Per the germline V gene, CDR1 is SGDLS and CDR2 is YYNGEE. The CDR3 region has the DNA TGTGCCAGCAGCGTAGTTGGACTAGTAAGCACAGATACGCAGTATTTT. Protein: CASSVVGLVSTDTQYF.

About this clone itself: Other nucleotide sequences in the sample specify the same CDR3. The chain joins TRBV18 to TRBJ1-2; D uncertain. V shed 6 bases and J shed 2 bases, with 10 bases lying between them. Germline V gene sequence: CDR1 KGHSH, CDR2 LQKENI. The CDR3 runs 13 residues. The CDR3 DNA follows: TGTGCCAGCTCGCGGACGGAGAACTATGGCTACACCTTC. Its protein product is CASSRTENYGYTF. Full variable domain (outside the CDR3, taken from reference TRBV18 and TRBJ1-2): NAGVMQNPRHLVRRRGQEARLRCSPMKGHSHVYWYRQLPEEGLKFMVYLQKENIIDESGMPKERFSAEFPKEGPSILRIQQVVRGDSAAYFCASSRTENYGYTFGSGTRLTVV.

The V and J genes are TRBV28 and TRBJ1-2; 9 nucleotides match TRBD1. Unmatched junction bases numbered 6, after V lost 5 bases and J lost 5 bases. From germline, CDR1 is MDHEN and CDR2 SYDVKM. CDR3 length: 14 residues. The CDR3 loop is CASSTRDRVYGYTF. The CDR3 DNA reads TGTGCCAGCAGTACTCGGGACAGGGTGTATGGCTACACCTTC.

V gene TRBV5-5 combines with J gene TRBJ1-1; weak D call: TRBD1 (6 bases). Germline loops: CDR1 SGHKS, CDR2 YYEKEE (reference sequence). Trimming pared 3 bases from V and 1 base from J, leaving 10 bases between. CDR3 length: 14 residues. CDR3: CASSYRDKNTEAFF. CDR3 DNA sequence: TGTGCCAGCAGCTACCGGGACAAGAACACTGAAGCTTTCTTT.

In regard to this clone: At one end, the junction sequence differs from germline, possibly due to a read error. The rearrangement joins TRBV7-9 to TRBJ1-2; 7 positions match TRBD1. CDR3 length: 16 amino acids. Looked up from germline, CDR1 is SEHNR and CDR2 is FQNEAQ (reference sequence). The CDR3 spells CASPKTRGPVNYGHTF. The CDR3 DNA reads as TGTGCCAGCCCGAAGACAAGGGGGCCCGTTAACTATGGCCACACCTTC.